This T cell receptor (beta chain) was found in a study of T cell repertoires in cytomegalovirus infection. At the level of the study: Public TCR beta signatures were indicative of both CMV infection and a matching HLA type.

A remark on this clonotype: Its target is unknown.

General observations from the study: CMV-specific HLA-C-restricted TCR beta clonotypes dominated the ex vivo response.

TCRdb recomputed calls from the reads with MiXCR, one row per CDR3 protein. The data contain 650,000 to 900,000 distinct CDR3 sequences, approximately 32% of them singletons. The TCR was taken from a human donor in good health (CMV status not recorded). Some clones in this sample may be carry-over from other donors' samples. This sample comprised cultured CD8+ T cells from PBMCs, obtained from culture after CMV antigen stimulation.

The CDR3 sequence: CASRLSSGGFAKNIQYF. The DNA for the CDR3 is TGTGCCAGCAGGCTTTCTAGCGGGGGGTTTGCCAAAAACATTCAGTACTTC. The V call is TRBV12-3 or TRBV12-4, the J call TRBJ2-4; 11 bases line up with TRBD2. The CDR3 has 17 residues. With 6 bases clipped from V and 1 base from J, the junction kept 8 bases outside the gene matches.